The sequence of this T cell receptor (beta chain) was determined in a study of STAT5B mutations in CD4+ large granular lymphocyte leukemia. Study-wide background: CD8+ depletion followed by anti-CD4 microbead selection was applied to cryopreserved cells.

The CDR3 has 12 residues. Looked up from germline, CDR1 is LNHNV and CDR2 is YYDKDF (reference sequence). Trimming cost V 1 base and J 11 bases; bases outside gene matches: 3. In the original processing: Putative leukemic clones, roughly 62 in all, each exceeded 5% of the repertoire. Sequencing was performed with immunoSEQ multiplex PCR; in TCRdb, only in-frame clones are kept and a portion is missing. V, J and clone size were drawn from that table, and D and trimming were deduced from the DNA. The table lists a few thousand clones, 77% of them singletons, with around 70% in the top ten. The specimen was PBMCs. The rearrangement joins TRBV15 to TRBJ2-3; 7 bases line up with TRBD2. The TCR was taken from a man aged 60-69 years with CD4+ T-cell large granular lymphocyte leukemia. In nucleotides, the CDR3 is TGTGCCACCAGCAGAGTAAGCGGGGAGCAGTATTTT. Translating it yields CATSRVSGEQYF. Full variable domain (outside the CDR3, taken from reference TRBV15 and TRBJ2-3): DAMVIQNPRYQVTQFGKPVTLSCSQTLNHNVMYWYQQKSSQAPKLLFHYYDKDFNNEADTPDNFQSRRPNTSFCFLDIRSPGLGDTAMYLCATSRVSGEQYFGPGTRLTVL.